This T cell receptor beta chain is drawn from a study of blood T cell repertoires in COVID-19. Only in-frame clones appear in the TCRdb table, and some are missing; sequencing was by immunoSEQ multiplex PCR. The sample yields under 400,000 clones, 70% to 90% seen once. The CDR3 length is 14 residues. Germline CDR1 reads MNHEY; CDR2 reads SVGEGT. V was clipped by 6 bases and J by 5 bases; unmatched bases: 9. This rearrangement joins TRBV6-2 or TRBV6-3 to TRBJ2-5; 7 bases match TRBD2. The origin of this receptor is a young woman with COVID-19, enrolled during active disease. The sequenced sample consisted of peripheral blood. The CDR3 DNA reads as TGTGCCAGCAGCTCGAGCGGGATACTGGAGACCCAGTACTTC. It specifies CASSSSGILETQYF.